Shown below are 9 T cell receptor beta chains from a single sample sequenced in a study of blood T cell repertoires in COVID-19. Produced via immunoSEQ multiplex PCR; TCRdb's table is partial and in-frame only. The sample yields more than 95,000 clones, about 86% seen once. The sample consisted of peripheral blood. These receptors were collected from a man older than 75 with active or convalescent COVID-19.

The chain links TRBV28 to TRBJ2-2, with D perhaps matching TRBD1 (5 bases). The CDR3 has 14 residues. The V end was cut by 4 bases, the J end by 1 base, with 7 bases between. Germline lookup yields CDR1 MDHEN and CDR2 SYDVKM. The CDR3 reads CASSSGQNTGELFF. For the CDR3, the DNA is TGTGCCAGCAGTTCCGGACAGAACACCGGGGAGCTGTTTTTT.

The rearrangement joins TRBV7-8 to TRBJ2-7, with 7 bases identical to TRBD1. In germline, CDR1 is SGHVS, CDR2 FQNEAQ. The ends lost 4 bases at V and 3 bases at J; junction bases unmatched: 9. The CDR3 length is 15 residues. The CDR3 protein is CASSYLQGPVYEQYF. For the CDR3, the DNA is TGTGCCAGCAGCTATTTACAGGGGCCGGTCTACGAGCAGTACTTC. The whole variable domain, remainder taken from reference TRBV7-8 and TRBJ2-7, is GAGVSQSPRYKVAKRGQDVALRCDPISGHVSLFWYQQALGQGPEFLTYFQNEAQLDKSGLPSDRFFAERPEGSVSTLKIQRTQQEDSAVYLCASSYLQGPVYEQYFGPGTRLTVT.

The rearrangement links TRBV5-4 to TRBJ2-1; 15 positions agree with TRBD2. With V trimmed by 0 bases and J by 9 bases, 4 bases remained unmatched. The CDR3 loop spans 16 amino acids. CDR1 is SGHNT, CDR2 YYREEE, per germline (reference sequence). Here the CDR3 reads CASSLGTSGGAREQFF. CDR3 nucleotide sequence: TGTGCCAGCAGCTTGGGGACTAGCGGGGGGGCTCGTGAGCAGTTCTTC.

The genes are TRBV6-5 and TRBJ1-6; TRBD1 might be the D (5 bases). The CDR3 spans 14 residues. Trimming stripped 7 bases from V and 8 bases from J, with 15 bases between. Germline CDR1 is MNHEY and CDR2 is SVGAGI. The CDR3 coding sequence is TGTGCCAGCAACCCGACAGTGTGGGATTCACCCCTCCACTTT. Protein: CASNPTVWDSPLHF.

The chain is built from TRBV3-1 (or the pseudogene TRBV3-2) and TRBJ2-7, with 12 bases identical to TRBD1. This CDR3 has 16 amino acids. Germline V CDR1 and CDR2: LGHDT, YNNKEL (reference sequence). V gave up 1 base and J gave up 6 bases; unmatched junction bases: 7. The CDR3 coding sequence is TGTGCCAGCAGCCAAGCCCCCGGGACAGGGGGCCGCGAGCAGTACTTC. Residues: CASSQAPGTGGREQYF.

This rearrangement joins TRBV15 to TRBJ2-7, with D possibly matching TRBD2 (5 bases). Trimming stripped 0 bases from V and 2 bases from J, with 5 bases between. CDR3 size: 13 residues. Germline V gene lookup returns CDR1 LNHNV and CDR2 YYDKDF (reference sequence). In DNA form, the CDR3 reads TGTGCCACCAGCAGAGACGGGGCCTACGAGCAGTACTTC. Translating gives CATSRDGAYEQYF.

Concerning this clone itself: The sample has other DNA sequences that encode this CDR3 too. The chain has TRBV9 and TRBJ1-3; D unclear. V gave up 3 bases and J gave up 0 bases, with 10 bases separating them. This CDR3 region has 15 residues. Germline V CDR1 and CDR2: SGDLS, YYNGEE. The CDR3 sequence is CASSADGGSGNTIYF. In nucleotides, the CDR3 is TGTGCCAGCAGCGCGGACGGAGGCTCTGGAAACACCATATATTTT.

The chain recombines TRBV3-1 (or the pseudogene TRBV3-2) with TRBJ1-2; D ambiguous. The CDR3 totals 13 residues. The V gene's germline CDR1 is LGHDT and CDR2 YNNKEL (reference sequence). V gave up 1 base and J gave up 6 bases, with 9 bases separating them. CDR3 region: CASSQAGMDGYTF. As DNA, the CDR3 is TGTGCCAGCAGCCAAGCGGGAATGGATGGCTACACCTTC.

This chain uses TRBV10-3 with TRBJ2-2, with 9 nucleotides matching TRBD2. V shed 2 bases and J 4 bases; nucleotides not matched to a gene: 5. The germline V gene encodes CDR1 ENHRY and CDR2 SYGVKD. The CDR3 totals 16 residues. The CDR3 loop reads CAISELSGGSTGELFF. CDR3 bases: TGTGCCATCAGTGAGCTCAGCGGGGGGAGCACCGGGGAGCTGTTTTTT.